One sample yielded the 24 T cell receptor beta chains listed below, sequenced in a study of shared clonotypes between healthy human individuals. TCRdb's table, derived via immunoSEQ multiplex PCR, lists solely in-frame clones and lacks some. Of 1,400,000 or so clones in the sample, roughly 98.5% are singletons; the top ten hold about 0.34%. The sample comprised naive CD4+ T cells sorted from blood. Subset specified: CD45RA+ positively selected. These TCRs come from a man under 40 in good health.

V is TRBV18 and J is TRBJ1-5; D may be TRBD1 (5 bases). This CDR3 has 16 amino acids. Trimming removed 3 bases from V and 1 base from J, with 13 bases in between. Germline V gene lookup returns CDR1 KGHSH and CDR2 LQKENI. The CDR3 region has the DNA TGTGCCAGCTCACCTCGCAGGGAAGGGAGCAATCAGCCCCAGCATTTT. Translating gives CASSPRREGSNQPQHF. Complete variable domain (other parts from reference TRBV18 and TRBJ1-5): NAGVMQNPRHLVRRRGQEARLRCSPMKGHSHVYWYRQLPEEGLKFMVYLQKENIIDESGMPKERFSAEFPKEGPSILRIQQVVRGDSAAYFCASSPRREGSNQPQHFGDGTRLSIL.

The gene calls are TRBV28 and TRBJ2-5, with TRBD1 as a possible D gene (5 bases). V gave up 3 bases and J gave up 5 bases, with 10 bases separating them. The CDR3 extends over 13 amino acids. The V gene's germline CDR1 is MDHEN and CDR2 SYDVKM. The CDR3 here is CASSLVGRETQYF. Here the CDR3 DNA reads TGTGCCAGCAGTTTGGTGGGGCGCGAGACCCAGTACTTC.

The CDR3 DNA reads TGTGCCAGCAGTAGGTCGGGGCGAGACGCGGGGGCCAACGTCCTGACTTTC. This translates into CASSRSGRDAGANVLTF. This chain uses TRBV27 with TRBJ2-6; D possibly uses TRBD1 or TRBD2 (5 bases each). The CDR3 runs to 17 residues. CDR1 is MNHEY and CDR2 is SMNVEV in the germline V gene (reference sequence). The V and J ends lost 5 bases and 4 bases respectively, with 18 bases between them. Full variable domain (outside the CDR3, taken from reference TRBV27 and TRBJ2-6): EAQVTQNPRYLITVTGKKLTVTCSQNMNHEYMSWYRQDPGLGLRQIYYSMNVEVTDKGDVPEGYKVSRKEKRNFPLILESPSPNQTSLYFCASSRSGRDAGANVLTFGAGSRLTVL.

The chain uses TRBV5-6 and TRBJ2-1, with 7 bases fitting TRBD2. The CDR3 has 15 residues. Germline V lookup: CDR1 SGHDT, CDR2 YYEEEE. Trimming at V came to 4 bases and at J to 9 bases, leaving 13 bases not matched to a gene. The CDR3 nucleotides read TGTGCCAGCAGCCAAACATCGGCGGGAGAGGCTGAGCAGTTCTTC. Protein sequence: CASSQTSAGEAEQFF. Together with reference TRBV5-6 and TRBJ2-1, the CDR3 gives the full variable domain: DAGVTQSPTHLIKTRGQQVTLRCSPKSGHDTVSWYQQALGQGPQFIFQYYEEEERQRGNFPDRFSGHQFPNYSSELNVNALLLGDSALYLCASSQTSAGEAEQFFGPGTRLTVL.

The rearrangement joins TRBV29-1 to TRBJ2-7; no clear D gene. Trimming took off 5 bases at V and 1 base at J, with 9 bases between the two ends. CDR1 SQVTM and CDR2 ANQGSEA come from the germline V gene. The CDR3 covers 12 residues. In DNA, the CDR3 is TGCAGCGTTTGGGGTAGTTCCTACGAGCAGTACTTC. It encodes CSVWGSSYEQYF.

The rearrangement uses TRBV9 and TRBJ2-1; 7 nucleotides line up with TRBD2. The germline V gene encodes CDR1 SGDLS and CDR2 YYNGEE. Trimming removed 0 bases from V and 6 bases from J; junction bases left unmatched: 6. The CDR3 length is 15 residues. The CDR3 DNA is TGTGCCAGCAGCGTAGAGGGCGGGAGTACCAATGAGCAGTTCTTC. Its translation: CASSVEGGSTNEQFF.

CDR3 residues: CASSPGGLYNEQFF. In nucleotides, the CDR3 is TGTGCCAGCAGTCCAGGGGGGTTGTACAATGAGCAGTTCTTC. The J gene is TRBJ2-1, the V gene TRBV6-1; D may be TRBD1 (7 bases). CDR3 length: 14 residues. Germline V CDR1 and CDR2: MNHNS, SASEGT. V was trimmed by 5 bases and J by 4 bases, leaving 12 bases between them.

The V gene is TRBV28, the J gene TRBJ2-7; TRBD2 aligns across 11 bases. This CDR3 spans 13 amino acids. The junction had 12 bases not matched to a gene; V was cut back by 11 bases and J by 9 bases. Germline V gene lookup returns CDR1 MDHEN and CDR2 SYDVKM. CDR3 sequence reads: CALSTSGTLGQYF. CDR3 in DNA: TGTGCCTTATCGACTAGCGGGACTTTAGGGCAGTACTTC.

This clone was seen once. This chain connects TRBV18 to TRBJ2-5; the D is unclear. CDR3 length equals 12 residues. V lost 4 bases and J 8 bases, leaving 11 bases between the germline ends. Germline V gene data show CDR1 as KGHSH and CDR2 as LQKENI. Here the CDR3 reads CASSLEERTQYF. The CDR3 DNA follows: TGTGCCAGCTCACTCGAAGAGAGAACCCAGTACTTC. Combining the CDR3 with reference TRBV18 and TRBJ2-5 gives the whole variable domain NAGVMQNPRHLVRRRGQEARLRCSPMKGHSHVYWYRQLPEEGLKFMVYLQKENIIDESGMPKERFSAEFPKEGPSILRIQQVVRGDSAAYFCASSLEERTQYFGPGTRLLVL.

The chain couples TRBV9 to TRBJ1-5; 8 nucleotides match TRBD1. The ends lost 0 bases at V and 7 bases at J; junction bases unmatched: 6. Germline V CDR1 and CDR2: SGDLS, YYNGEE. The CDR3 totals 15 residues. CDR3 bases: TGTGCCAGCAGCGTAGGTGATACAGGGGGACAGCCCCAGCATTTT. Translated: CASSVGDTGGQPQHF.

The V call is TRBV4-3, the J call TRBJ2-1; possible D gene TRBD1, 5 bases. The CDR3 has 17 amino acids. Germline assignment: CDR1 LGHNA and CDR2 YSLEER. Between the trimmed V and J ends, which lost 5 bases and 0 bases, there was a span of 17 bases. This CDR3 is CASSAQPRGSSYNEQFF. The CDR3 DNA sequence: TGCGCCAGCAGCGCCCAGCCAAGGGGTAGCTCCTACAATGAGCAGTTCTTC.

The rearrangement joins TRBV29-1 to TRBJ2-3; D not certain. The germline gives CDR1 SQVTM, CDR2 ANQGSEA. The CDR3 consists of 14 residues. Trimming took 7 bases from V and 3 from J, leaving 17 bases between them. The CDR3 DNA reads as TGCAGCGGAACCGGCCGCGGAAGGACAGATACGCAGTATTTT. Protein: CSGTGRGRTDTQYF.

The genes are TRBV4-2 and TRBJ2-1; 12 bases fit TRBD2. V gave up 1 base and J gave up 9 bases; unmatched junction bases: 7. The germline V gene encodes CDR1 LGHNA and CDR2 YNFKEQ. This CDR3 is built from 16 residues. As DNA, the CDR3 is TGTGCCAGCAGCCAAGGTAGGCTAGCGGGAGGGATTGAGCAGTTCTTC. It yields the protein CASSQGRLAGGIEQFF.

The gene calls are TRBV4-3 and TRBJ2-5; TRBD1 is a possible D gene (5 bases). CDR1 is LGHNA and CDR2 is YSLEER in the germline V gene. CDR3 size: 14 residues. V lost 1 base and J 7 bases, leaving 13 bases between the germline ends. The chain's CDR3 is CASSQGTGWGTQYF. The CDR3 nucleotides are TGCGCCAGCAGCCAAGGTACAGGCTGGGGGACCCAGTACTTC.

This CDR3 is CASSPIPPTSSGNTIYF. The CDR3 DNA follows: TGTGCCAGCTCACCCATTCCACCAACGAGCTCTGGAAACACCATATATTTT. The rearrangement uses TRBV18 and TRBJ1-3; no clear D. Germline V gene data show CDR1 as KGHSH and CDR2 as LQKENI. This CDR3 has 17 amino acids. The germline V and J ends were trimmed by 3 bases and 0 bases, with 15 bases remaining between them. Complete variable domain (other parts from reference TRBV18 and TRBJ1-3): NAGVMQNPRHLVRRRGQEARLRCSPMKGHSHVYWYRQLPEEGLKFMVYLQKENIIDESGMPKERFSAEFPKEGPSILRIQQVVRGDSAAYFCASSPIPPTSSGNTIYFGEGSWLTVV.

The rearrangement links TRBV11-2 to TRBJ2-1; D uncertain. This CDR3 has 16 amino acids. Per germline, CDR1 SGHAT and CDR2 FQNNGV. V lost 7 bases and J 0 bases, leaving 16 bases between the germline ends. CDR3 DNA sequence: TGTGCCAGCAACGTGAGGAGCGTTAGCTCCTACAATGAGCAGTTCTTC. This encodes CASNVRSVSSYNEQFF.

Comments on this clone: The same CDR3 arises from other DNA sequences in this sample as well. J is TRBJ1-5 and V is TRBV28; TRBD1 is a possible D gene (5 bases). Germline V gene data show CDR1 as MDHEN and CDR2 as SYDVKM. The ends were cut back, 6 bases at V and 0 bases at J, with 15 bases in the middle. The CDR3 sequence is 16 residues long. The CDR3 coding sequence is TGTGCCAGCAGCCTCGGGGGGTTGTATAGCAATCAGCCCCAGCATTTT. Encoded protein: CASSLGGLYSNQPQHF.

This clone has only one observation. J is TRBJ2-5 and V is TRBV18; D may be TRBD1 (6 bases). The germline V gene has CDR1 KGHSH and CDR2 LQKENI. The CDR3 is 14 residues long. Trimming removed 6 bases at V and 5 bases at J, with 16 bases between. The CDR3 DNA reads TGTGCCAGCTCTCCAGCCGCCAGGGGTGAGACCCAGTACTTC. Protein product: CASSPAARGETQYF.

J is TRBJ2-7 and V is TRBV7-9; TRBD1 matches at 10 bases. Germline V gene data show CDR1 as SEHNR and CDR2 as FQNEAQ (reference sequence). This CDR3 spans 12 amino acids. V lost 11 bases, J lost 3 bases, and 4 bases stayed unmatched. The CDR3 sequence: CASRTGGYEQYF. The CDR3 nucleotides are TGTGCCTCCCGGACAGGGGGCTACGAGCAGTACTTC.

The chain employs TRBV28 and TRBJ1-2; D is undetermined. Germline V gene sequence: CDR1 MDHEN, CDR2 SYDVKM. V lost 7 bases and J lost 0, with 12 bases in between. This CDR3 is built from 14 residues. The CDR3 sequence is CASTDTLANYGYTF. The CDR3 DNA reads as TGTGCCAGCACCGACACGTTAGCTAACTATGGCTACACCTTC.

This chain connects TRBV27 to TRBJ1-1; possible D gene TRBD1, 5 bases. The CDR3 is 13 residues long. Germline-derived CDR1 and CDR2 are MNHEY and SMNVEV (reference sequence). Trimming removed 8 bases at V and 4 bases at J, with 14 bases between. This CDR3 reads CASYEGFSTEAFF. The CDR3 nucleotides are TGTGCCAGCTACGAGGGGTTTAGCACTGAAGCTTTCTTT.

The chain joins TRBV18 to TRBJ1-4, with 7 bases fitting TRBD1. The germline gives CDR1 KGHSH, CDR2 LQKENI. Trimming at V came to 5 bases and at J to 5 bases, leaving 8 bases not matched to a gene. The CDR3 is 15 amino acids. CDR3: CASSEPGQRNEKLFF. CDR3 DNA: TGTGCCAGCTCAGAACCGGGACAGCGAAATGAAAAACTGTTTTTT. The variable domain in full, with the rest retrieved from reference TRBV18 and TRBJ1-4, is NAGVMQNPRHLVRRRGQEARLRCSPMKGHSHVYWYRQLPEEGLKFMVYLQKENIIDESGMPKERFSAEFPKEGPSILRIQQVVRGDSAAYFCASSEPGQRNEKLFFGSGTQLSVL.

The gene calls are TRBV30 and TRBJ2-7; D uncertain. This CDR3 is built from 12 residues. Germline CDR1 reads GTSNPN; CDR2 reads SVGIG (reference sequence). Trimming removed 5 bases at V and 4 bases at J, with 12 bases between. CDR3 residues: CAWGLNPYEQYF. For the CDR3, the DNA is TGTGCCTGGGGTCTTAACCCATACGAGCAGTACTTC.

V usage is TRBV6-1 and J usage is TRBJ1-5; the D is unclear. Trimming took off 0 bases at V and 7 bases at J, with 13 bases between the two ends. The CDR3 contains 15 residues. Germline assignment: CDR1 MNHNS and CDR2 SASEGT. The CDR3 DNA follows: TGTGCCAGCAGTGAAGCGATCTCGATGGGACAGCCCCAGCATTTT. Residues: CASSEAISMGQPQHF.